Listed below are T cell receptor beta chains from one sample, sequenced in a study of cytomegalovirus exposure and HLA in healthy donors. Assay: immunoSEQ multiplex PCR; the TCRdb copy retains only in-frame clones and omits some. The sample yields about 130,000 clones, about 10% seen once. What was sequenced was PBMCs. The source is a young woman in good health and CMV-seropositive. Each CDR3 is given with its conserved first and last residue. Each record gives: V gene, D gene, J gene, clone size, CDR3 DNA, CDR3 protein. D genes are given only for firm matches. For some rows the clone size is stated as once, few or many, or as a class when expanded; others skip it.

>TRBV7-9|-|TRBJ1-4|few
TGTGCCAGCAGCTTAGACAGCACTAATGAAAAACTGTTTTTT
CASSLDSTNEKLFF
>TRBV7-9|TRBD1|TRBJ2-1|few
TGTGCCAGCAGCTCACTCGGGACAGGGAATGAGCAGTTCTTC
CASSSLGTGNEQFF
>TRBV6-6|TRBD1|TRBJ1-1|-
TGTGCCAGCAGACAGGGGGGACCGAACACTGAAGCTTTCTTT
CASRQGGPNTEAFF
>TRBV6-1|-|TRBJ2-7|-
TGTGCCAGCAGCCCTTATAGCGGCTCACCCTACGAGCAGTACTTC
CASSPYSGSPYEQYF
>TRBV29-1|-|TRBJ2-1|-
TGCAGCGCTACGGGCTACAATGAGCAGTTCTTC
CSATGYNEQFF
>TRBV25-1|-|TRBJ1-6|few
TGTGCCAGCAGTGAATGGGCAGGGGTTGCACCCCTCCACTTT
CASSEWAGVAPLHF
>TRBV5-1|TRBD1|TRBJ2-3|few
TGCGCCAGCACCTCCGGGACAGGAGATCCAGATACGCAGTATTTT
CASTSGTGDPDTQYF
>TRBV27|TRBD1|TRBJ1-2|few
TGTGCCAGCAGCCCCTTACAGGGGTCGGTCTATGGCTACACCTTC
CASSPLQGSVYGYTF
>TRBV29-1|-|TRBJ2-1|few
TGCAGCGCTCATCTGGGGAGCTCCTACAATGAGCAGTTCTTC
CSAHLGSSYNEQFF
>TRBV7-2|-|TRBJ2-7|-
TGTGCCAGCAGCCCTTCGAGGGTCGGCGAGCAGTACTTC
CASSPSRVGEQYF
>TRBV5-1|TRBD2|TRBJ2-1|-
TGCGCCAGCAGCTTGGGGACTAGCACCCATGAGCAGTTCTTC
CASSLGTSTHEQFF
>TRBV6-5|-|TRBJ2-1|-
TGTGCCAGCAGTTACTCGACGGGGGAGCAGTTCTTC
CASSYSTGEQFF
>TRBV7-2|TRBD2|TRBJ2-1|-
TGTGCCAGCACAAAAGGGACTAGCGGGAGGAATGAGCAGTTCTTC
CASTKGTSGRNEQFF
>TRBV5-4|-|TRBJ1-1|-
TGTGCCAGCAGCTTGTTAATCCCGGGTGCGGGGAAGACTGAAGCTTTCTTT
CASSLLIPGAGKTEAFF
>TRBV15|TRBD2|TRBJ2-7|-
TGTGCCACCGGGGGGGGACTAGCGGGAGTCGAGCAGTACTTC
CATGGGLAGVEQYF
>TRBV11-3|-|TRBJ2-3|-
TGTGCCAGCAGCTCCTACGTTTCAGGGCCGCTAGTGGATAGGACAGATACGCAGTATTTT
CASSSYVSGPLVDRTDTQYF
>TRBV2|-|TRBJ2-7|few
TGTGCCAGCAGACCCCAGGGGTACGAGCAGTACTTC
CASRPQGYEQYF
>TRBV11-2|TRBD2|TRBJ2-7|-
TGTGCCAGCAGCTTAGAGCCTAGCGGGAGGGGAGAGCAGTACTTC
CASSLEPSGRGEQYF
>TRBV2|TRBD1|TRBJ1-2|few
TGTGCCACCCCAGGGGGTCGACTACCCAACTATGGCTACACCTTC
CATPGGRLPNYGYTF
>TRBV10-3|TRBD1|TRBJ1-2|-
TGTGCCATCTACAGGGGTGACTATGGCTACACCTTC
CAIYRGDYGYTF
>TRBV5-1|TRBD1|TRBJ1-6|few
TGCGCCAGCAGCTTGGGGGACAGGGGTTCACCCCTCCACTTT
CASSLGDRGSPLHF
>TRBV5-8|-|TRBJ2-3|-
TGTGCCAGCAGCTTGTCACAGAGCACAGATACGCAGTATTTT
CASSLSQSTDTQYF
>TRBV5-1|-|TRBJ1-1|-
TGCGCCAGCAGATCCAGTGGGGGCCTCCTTGAAGCTTTCTTT
CASRSSGGLLEAFF
>TRBV28|-|TRBJ1-2|few
TGTGCCAGCAGCCCTGGGCCTAGCTTGGGCTACACCTTC
CASSPGPSLGYTF
>TRBV29-1|-|TRBJ2-5|-
TGCAGCTATAATAACGGGGGATGGGAGACCCAGTACTTC
CSYNNGGWETQYF
>TRBV9|TRBD2|TRBJ2-7|-
TGTGCCAGCAGCCTGGGGGGGCTAGCGGGACTCTACGAGCAGTACTTC
CASSLGGLAGLYEQYF
>TRBV5-5|TRBD2|TRBJ2-2|few
TGTGCCAGCAGCTTGTCGGTAGCGGGCGGGGAGCTGTTTTTT
CASSLSVAGGELFF
>TRBV28|TRBD1|TRBJ2-5|few
TGTGCCAGCAGTCCTCCGTGGGGGACAGGGGGCGTGCAGACCCAGTACTTC
CASSPPWGTGGVQTQYF
>TRBV11-2|TRBD2|TRBJ2-2|-
TGTGCCAGCAGCTTAGGGGGGACTAGCGCCACGAACACCGGGGAGCTGTTTTTT
CASSLGGTSATNTGELFF
>TRBV7-2|TRBD2|TRBJ2-3|-
TGTGCCAGCAGCTACGGCGGGGGGAGCACAGATACGCAGTATTTT
CASSYGGGSTDTQYF
>TRBV20-1|-|TRBJ2-3|-
TGCAGTGCGGAGGACGATAATACGCAGTATTTT
CSAEDDNTQYF
>TRBV4-2|-|TRBJ2-3|-
TGTGCCAGCGGCCAGAGTGCGGATACGCAGTATTTT
CASGQSADTQYF
>TRBV7-9|TRBD1|TRBJ1-5|few
TGTGCCAGCAGCTTAACAGGGGATCAGCCCCAGCATTTT
CASSLTGDQPQHF
>TRBV4-1|TRBD1|TRBJ1-6|-
TGCGCCAGCAGCCAAGCGAGGGGGCCGATCGGCGGTTCACCCCTCCACTTT
CASSQARGPIGGSPLHF
>TRBV5-1|-|TRBJ2-7|-
TGCGCCAGCTCCCGGGAGCCAAATTTCTCCTACGAGCAGTACTTC
CASSREPNFSYEQYF
>TRBV10-3|-|TRBJ2-3|-
TGTGCCACAACGGGGGCAGATACGCAGTATTTT
CATTGADTQYF
>TRBV30|TRBD1|TRBJ1-2|few
TGTGCCTGGAGGGGGACAGGTGGTTATGGCTACACCTTC
CAWRGTGGYGYTF
>TRBV27|-|TRBJ2-1|few
TGTGCCAGCAGTTTAGAAGGGGTTAGCTACAATGAGCAGTTCTTC
CASSLEGVSYNEQFF
>TRBV29-1|-|TRBJ1-4|-
TGCAGCGCAGAAACAGGGTCGCGAGAAAAACTGTTTTTT
CSAETGSREKLFF
>TRBV7-9|TRBD1|TRBJ1-2|few
TGTGCCAGCAGCTTAGTGGCAGGGGGCTATGGCTACACCTTC
CASSLVAGGYGYTF
>TRBV7-9|TRBD1|TRBJ2-7|few
TGTGCCAGCAGCTTTATAGGGACAGGGTTGGGCGAGCAGTACTTC
CASSFIGTGLGEQYF
>TRBV30|TRBD1|TRBJ2-7|-
TGTGCCTGGAGTTGGGACAGGGAATACGAGCAGTACTTC
CAWSWDREYEQYF
>TRBV19|-|TRBJ1-5|-
TGTGCCAGTACGAGGGCGGCAGGTGATTATCAGCCCCAGCATTTT
CASTRAAGDYQPQHF
>TRBV9|TRBD2|TRBJ2-2|-
TGTGCCAGCGGACTAGCGGGCAACACCGGGGAGCTGTTTTTT
CASGLAGNTGELFF
>TRBV5-5|-|TRBJ1-2|-
TGTGCCAGCAGCTTCGGTACCGGGGGCTACACCTTC
CASSFGTGGYTF
>TRBV5-1|TRBD1|TRBJ2-7|-
TGCGCCAGCAGCCCGGGGACAGGTGGAGGGGCCTACGAGCAGTACTTC
CASSPGTGGGAYEQYF
>TRBV28|-|TRBJ1-1|-
TGTGCCATACAGATAGGGAGTACTGAAGCTTTCTTT
CAIQIGSTEAFF
>TRBV6-5|-|TRBJ1-2|few
TGTGCCGTCACCCGCCCGGGTTTTGGCTACACCTTC
CAVTRPGFGYTF
>TRBV30|-|TRBJ2-3|few
TGTGCCTGGAGTGTACTACAGGCCACAGATACGCAGTATTTT
CAWSVLQATDTQYF
>TRBV23-1|-|TRBJ1-1|-
TGCGCCAGCAGGGATTTTGGACAAGGGGCCGCTGAAGCTTTCTTT
CASRDFGQGAAEAFF
>TRBV6-1|-|TRBJ1-1|-
TGTGCCAGCAGTGACAGGGCCCAAGGGACTGAAGCTTTCTTT
CASSDRAQGTEAFF
>TRBV6-6|-|TRBJ2-3|few
TGTGCCAGTAGTAGCCCAGATACGCAGTATTTT
CASSSPDTQYF
>TRBV27|-|TRBJ1-1|few
TGTGCCAGCAGTTTTGCCTCGGACACTGAAGCTTTCTTT
CASSFASDTEAFF
>TRBV27|-|TRBJ1-2|-
TGTGCCAGCAGTTTATCGATGGGGGGGGCTTGGGACTATGGCTACACCTTC
CASSLSMGGAWDYGYTF
>TRBV6-1|-|TRBJ2-1|-
TGTGCCAGCAGCGTACAGGGACTACCCTACAATGAGCAGTTCTTC
CASSVQGLPYNEQFF
>TRBV7-6|TRBD2|TRBJ2-5|-
TGTGCCAGCAGCTTAGCCGGGGGAGGGCAGACCCAGTACTTC
CASSLAGGGQTQYF
>TRBV5-4|TRBD1|TRBJ2-4|few
TGTGCCAGCAGCTCCCAAACAGGGGGCATTCAGTACTTC
CASSSQTGGIQYF
>TRBV5-1|TRBD1|TRBJ2-2|few
TGCGCCAGCAGCTTCCAGGGGGCGGACACCGGGGAGCTGTTTTTT
CASSFQGADTGELFF